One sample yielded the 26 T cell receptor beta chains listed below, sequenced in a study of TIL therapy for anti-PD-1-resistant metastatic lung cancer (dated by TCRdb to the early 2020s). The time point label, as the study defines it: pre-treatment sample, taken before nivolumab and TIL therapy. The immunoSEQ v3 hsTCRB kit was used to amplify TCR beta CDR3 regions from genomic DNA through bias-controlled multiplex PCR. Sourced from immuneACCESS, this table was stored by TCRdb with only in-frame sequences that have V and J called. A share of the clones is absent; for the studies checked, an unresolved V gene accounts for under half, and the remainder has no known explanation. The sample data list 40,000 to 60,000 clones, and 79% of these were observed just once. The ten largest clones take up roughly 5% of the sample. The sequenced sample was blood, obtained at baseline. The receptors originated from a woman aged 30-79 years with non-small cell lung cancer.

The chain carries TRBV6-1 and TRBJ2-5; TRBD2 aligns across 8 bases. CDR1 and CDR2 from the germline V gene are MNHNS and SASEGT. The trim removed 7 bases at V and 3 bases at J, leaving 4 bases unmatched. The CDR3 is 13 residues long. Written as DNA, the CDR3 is TGTGCCAGCACATTTAGCGGGAAAGAGACCCAGTACTTC. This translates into CASTFSGKETQYF.

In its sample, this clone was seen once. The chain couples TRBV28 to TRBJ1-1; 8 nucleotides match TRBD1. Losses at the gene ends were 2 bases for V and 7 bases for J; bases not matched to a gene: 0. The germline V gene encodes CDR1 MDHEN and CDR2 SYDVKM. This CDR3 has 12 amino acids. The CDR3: CASSLGTGEAFF. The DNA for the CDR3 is TGTGCCAGCAGTTTAGGGACAGGTGAAGCTTTCTTT.

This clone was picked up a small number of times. CDR3 loop: CASSRQGRAETQYF. The CDR3 coding sequence is TGTGCCAGCAGCAGACAGGGGAGAGCAGAGACCCAGTACTTC. The chain links TRBV7-2 to TRBJ2-5; 8 bases map to TRBD1. V was pared by 5 bases and J by 4 bases, with 6 bases of the junction left unmatched. Germline V gene data show CDR1 as SGHTA and CDR2 as FQGNSA. CDR3 size: 14 residues.

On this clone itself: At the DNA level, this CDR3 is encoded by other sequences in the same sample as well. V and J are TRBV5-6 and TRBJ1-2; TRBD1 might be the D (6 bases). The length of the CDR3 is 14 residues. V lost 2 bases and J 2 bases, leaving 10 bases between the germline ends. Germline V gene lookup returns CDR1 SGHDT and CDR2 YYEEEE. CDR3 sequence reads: CASSFGQLNYGYTF. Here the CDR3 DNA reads TGTGCCAGCAGCTTTGGACAGTTGAACTATGGCTACACCTTC.

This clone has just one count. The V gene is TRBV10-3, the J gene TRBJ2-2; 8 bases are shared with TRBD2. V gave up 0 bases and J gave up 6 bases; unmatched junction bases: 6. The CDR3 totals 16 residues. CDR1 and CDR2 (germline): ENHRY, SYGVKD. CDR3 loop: CAISESPAGEAGELFF. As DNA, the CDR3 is TGTGCCATCAGTGAGTCGCCAGCGGGGGAGGCCGGGGAGCTGTTTTTT.

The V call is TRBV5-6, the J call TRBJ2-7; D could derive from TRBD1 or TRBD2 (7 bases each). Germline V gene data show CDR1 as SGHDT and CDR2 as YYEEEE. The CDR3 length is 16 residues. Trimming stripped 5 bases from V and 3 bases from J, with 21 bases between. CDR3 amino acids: CASRGRSPGGDYEQYF. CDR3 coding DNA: TGTGCCAGCAGGGGGAGGTCCCCAGGGGGGGACTACGAGCAGTACTTC. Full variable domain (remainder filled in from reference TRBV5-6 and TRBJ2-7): DAGVTQSPTHLIKTRGQQVTLRCSPKSGHDTVSWYQQALGQGPQFIFQYYEEEERQRGNFPDRFSGHQFPNYSSELNVNALLLGDSALYLCASRGRSPGGDYEQYFGPGTRLTVT.

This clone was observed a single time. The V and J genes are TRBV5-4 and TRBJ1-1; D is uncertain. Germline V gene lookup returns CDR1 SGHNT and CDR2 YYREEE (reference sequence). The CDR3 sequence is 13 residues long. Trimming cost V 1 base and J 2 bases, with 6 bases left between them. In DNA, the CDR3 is TGTGCCAGCAGCTTGCTAACTAACACTGAAGCTTTCTTT. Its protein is CASSLLTNTEAFF.

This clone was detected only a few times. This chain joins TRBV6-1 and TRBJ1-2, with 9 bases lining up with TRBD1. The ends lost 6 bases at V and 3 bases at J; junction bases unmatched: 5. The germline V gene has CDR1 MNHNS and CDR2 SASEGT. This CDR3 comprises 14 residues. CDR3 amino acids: CASSRDREYYGYTF. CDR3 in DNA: TGTGCCAGCAGCCGGGACAGGGAATACTATGGCTACACCTTC.

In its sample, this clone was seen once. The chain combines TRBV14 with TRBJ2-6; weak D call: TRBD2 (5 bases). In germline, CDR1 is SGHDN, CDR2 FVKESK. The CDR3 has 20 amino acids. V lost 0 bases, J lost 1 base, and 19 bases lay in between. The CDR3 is CASSQDRDGRPSSGANVLTF. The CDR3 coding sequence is TGTGCCAGCAGCCAAGATCGGGATGGCAGACCATCTTCTGGGGCCAACGTCCTGACTTTC.

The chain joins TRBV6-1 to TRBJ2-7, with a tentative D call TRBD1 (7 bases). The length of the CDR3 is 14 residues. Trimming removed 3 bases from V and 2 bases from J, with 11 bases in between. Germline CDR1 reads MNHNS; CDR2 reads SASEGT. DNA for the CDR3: TGTGCCAGCAGTGACAGGGGGGAGACCTACGAGCAGTACTTC. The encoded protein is CASSDRGETYEQYF.

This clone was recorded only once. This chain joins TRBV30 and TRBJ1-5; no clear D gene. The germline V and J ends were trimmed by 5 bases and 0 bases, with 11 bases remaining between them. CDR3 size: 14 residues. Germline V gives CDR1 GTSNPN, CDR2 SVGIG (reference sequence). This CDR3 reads CAWGGLYSNQPQHF. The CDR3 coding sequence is TGTGCCTGGGGAGGGCTTTATAGCAATCAGCCCCAGCATTTT.

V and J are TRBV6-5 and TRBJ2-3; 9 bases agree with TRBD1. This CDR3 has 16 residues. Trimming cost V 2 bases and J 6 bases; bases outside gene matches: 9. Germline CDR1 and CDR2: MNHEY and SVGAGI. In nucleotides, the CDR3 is TGTGCCAGCAGTTACGAGGGTACAGGGGGCAGGGATACGCAGTATTTT. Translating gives CASSYEGTGGRDTQYF.

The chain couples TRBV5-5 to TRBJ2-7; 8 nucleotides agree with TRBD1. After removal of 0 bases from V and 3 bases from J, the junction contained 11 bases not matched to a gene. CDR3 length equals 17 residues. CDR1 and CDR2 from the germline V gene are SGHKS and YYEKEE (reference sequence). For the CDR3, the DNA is TGTGCCAGCAGCTTGGCCGGCCCAGGGGGCCTCCTCTACGAGCAGTACTTC. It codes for CASSLAGPGGLLYEQYF.

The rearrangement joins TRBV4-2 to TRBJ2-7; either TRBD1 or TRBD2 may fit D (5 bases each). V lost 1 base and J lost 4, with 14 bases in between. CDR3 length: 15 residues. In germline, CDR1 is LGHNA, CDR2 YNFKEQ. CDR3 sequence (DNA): TGTGCCAGCAGCCAAGGCCCAGGGAGTAATTACGAGCAGTACTTC. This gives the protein CASSQGPGSNYEQYF.

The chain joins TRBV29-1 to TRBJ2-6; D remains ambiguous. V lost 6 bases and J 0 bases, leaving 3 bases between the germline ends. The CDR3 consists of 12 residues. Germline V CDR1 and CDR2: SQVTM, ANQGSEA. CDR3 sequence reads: CSVSSGANVLTF. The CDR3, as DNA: TGCAGCGTCAGCTCTGGGGCCAACGTCCTGACTTTC.

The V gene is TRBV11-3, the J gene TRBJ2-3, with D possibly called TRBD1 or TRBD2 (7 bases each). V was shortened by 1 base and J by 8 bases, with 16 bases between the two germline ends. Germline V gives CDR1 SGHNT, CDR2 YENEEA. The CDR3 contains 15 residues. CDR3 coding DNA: TGTGCCAGCAGCTTAGGGGGGGGACAGCTTGGTACGCAGTATTTT. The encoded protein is CASSLGGGQLGTQYF.

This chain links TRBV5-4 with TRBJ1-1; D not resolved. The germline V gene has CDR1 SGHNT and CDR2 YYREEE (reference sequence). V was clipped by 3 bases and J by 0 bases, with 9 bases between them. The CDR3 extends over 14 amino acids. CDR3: CASSSGPMNTEAFF. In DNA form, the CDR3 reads TGTGCCAGCAGCTCGGGTCCTATGAACACTGAAGCTTTCTTT.

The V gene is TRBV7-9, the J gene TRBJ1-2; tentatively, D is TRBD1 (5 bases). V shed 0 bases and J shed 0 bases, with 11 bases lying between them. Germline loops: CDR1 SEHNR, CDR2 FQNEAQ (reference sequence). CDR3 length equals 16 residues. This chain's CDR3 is CASSLAGGSANYGYTF. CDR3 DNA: TGTGCCAGCAGCTTAGCGGGGGGATCAGCTAACTATGGCTACACCTTC.

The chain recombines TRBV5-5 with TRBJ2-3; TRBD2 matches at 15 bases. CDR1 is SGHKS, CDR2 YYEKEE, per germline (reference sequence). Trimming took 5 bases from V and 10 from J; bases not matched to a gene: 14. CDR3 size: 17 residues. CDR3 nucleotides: TGTGCCAGCAGTTCATTCACGGGACTAGCGGGGGGTACCGCGCAGTATTTT. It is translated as CASSSFTGLAGGTAQYF.

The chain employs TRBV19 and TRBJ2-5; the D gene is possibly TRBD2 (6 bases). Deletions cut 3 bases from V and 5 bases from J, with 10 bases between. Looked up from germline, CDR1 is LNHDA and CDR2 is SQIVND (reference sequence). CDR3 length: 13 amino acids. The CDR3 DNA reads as TGTGCCAGTAGTATGGCTAGCGCTGAGACCCAGTACTTC. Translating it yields CASSMASAETQYF.

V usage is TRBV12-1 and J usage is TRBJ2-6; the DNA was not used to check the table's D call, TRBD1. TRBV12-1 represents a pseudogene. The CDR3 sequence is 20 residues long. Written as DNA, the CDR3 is TGTGCCAGCAGCCAACTACGGTATGGACAGGGGTCCTCTGGGGCCAACGTCCTGACTTTC. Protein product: CASSQLRYGQGSSGANVLTF.

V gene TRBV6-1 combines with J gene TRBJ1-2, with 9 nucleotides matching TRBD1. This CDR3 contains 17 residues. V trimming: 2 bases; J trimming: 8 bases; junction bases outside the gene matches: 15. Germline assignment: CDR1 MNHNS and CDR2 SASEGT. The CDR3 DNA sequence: TGTGCCAGCAGTGAATACTTTCTTGCAGGACAGGGGCCCGGCTACACCTTC. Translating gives CASSEYFLAGQGPGYTF.

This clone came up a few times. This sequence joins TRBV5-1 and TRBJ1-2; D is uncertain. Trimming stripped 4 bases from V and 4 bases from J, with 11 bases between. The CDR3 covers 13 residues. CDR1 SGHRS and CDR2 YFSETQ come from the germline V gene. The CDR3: CASSLPEGYGYTF. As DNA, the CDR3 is TGCGCCAGCAGCCTCCCCGAGGGCTATGGCTACACCTTC.

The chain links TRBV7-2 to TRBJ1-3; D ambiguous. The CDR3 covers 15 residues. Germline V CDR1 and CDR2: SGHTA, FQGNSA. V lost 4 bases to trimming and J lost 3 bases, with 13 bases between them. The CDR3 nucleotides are TGTGCCAGCAGCTCTAGACCAGTGGTTGGAAACACCATATATTTT. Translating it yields CASSSRPVVGNTIYF. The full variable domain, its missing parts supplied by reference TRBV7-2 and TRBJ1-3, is GAGVSQSPSNKVTEKGKDVELRCDPISGHTALYWYRQSLGQGLEFLIYFQGNSAPDKSGLPSDRFSAERTGGSVSTLTIQRTQQEDSAVYLCASSSRPVVGNTIYFGEGSWLTVV.

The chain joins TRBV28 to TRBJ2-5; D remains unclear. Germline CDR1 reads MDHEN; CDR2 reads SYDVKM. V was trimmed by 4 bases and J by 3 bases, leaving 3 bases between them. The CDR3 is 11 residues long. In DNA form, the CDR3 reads TGTGCCAGCAGTTCGGAAGAGACCCAGTACTTC. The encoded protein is CASSSEETQYF.

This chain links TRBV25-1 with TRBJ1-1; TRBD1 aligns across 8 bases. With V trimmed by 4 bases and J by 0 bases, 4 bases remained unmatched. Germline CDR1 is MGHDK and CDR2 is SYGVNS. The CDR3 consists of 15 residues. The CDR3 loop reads CASSVDRGVNTEAFF. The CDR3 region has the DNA TGTGCCAGCAGTGTTGACAGGGGCGTGAACACTGAAGCTTTCTTT.